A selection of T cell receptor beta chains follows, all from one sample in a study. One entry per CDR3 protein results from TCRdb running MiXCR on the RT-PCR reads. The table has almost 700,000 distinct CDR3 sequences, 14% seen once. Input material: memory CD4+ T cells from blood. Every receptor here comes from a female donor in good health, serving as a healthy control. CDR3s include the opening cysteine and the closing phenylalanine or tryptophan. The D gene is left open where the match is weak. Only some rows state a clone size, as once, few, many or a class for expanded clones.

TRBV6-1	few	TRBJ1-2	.	TGTGCCAGCGAAGCCGTCTATGGCTACACCTTC	CASEAVYGYTF
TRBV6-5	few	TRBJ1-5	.	TGTGCCAGCAGAAACAGGGTCGAGGAGCCCCAGCATTTT	CASRNRVEEPQHF
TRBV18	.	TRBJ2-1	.	TGTGCCAGCTCCCTGTCAGCCTGGGAGCAGTTCTTC	CASSLSAWEQFF
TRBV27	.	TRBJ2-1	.	TGTGCCAGCAGTTTATCGACTGCAAGCTCCTACAATGAGCAGTTCTTC	CASSLSTASSYNEQFF
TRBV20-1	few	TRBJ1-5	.	TGCAGTGCTAGTAGTCAGGCAGGGGACAATCAGCCCCAGCATTTT	CSASSQAGDNQPQHF
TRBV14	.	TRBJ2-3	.	TGTGCCAGCAGCCTCGGATTGGGGTCCGATACGCAGTATTTT	CASSLGLGSDTQYF
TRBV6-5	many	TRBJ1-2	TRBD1	TGTGCCAGCAGTTACTCCCGGGGGAGGGGGCGCAACTATGGCTACACCTTC	CASSYSRGRGRNYGYTF
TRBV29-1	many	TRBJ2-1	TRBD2	TGCAGCGTTGAGAGGACCGCGGGGGGTGGCAATGAGCAGTTCTTC	CSVERTAGGGNEQFF
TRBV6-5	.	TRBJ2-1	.	TGTGCCAGCAGTTACGAGAGGGTGGCTGAGCAGTTCTTC	CASSYERVAEQFF
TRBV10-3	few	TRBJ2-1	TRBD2	TGTGCCATCAGTCCAACTATAGCGGGGGGGCCGTCCTACAATGAGCAGTTCTTC	CAISPTIAGGPSYNEQFF
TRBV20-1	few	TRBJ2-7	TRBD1	TGCAGTGCTCTTACCGGGACAGCGACCTACGAGCAGTACTTC	CSALTGTATYEQYF
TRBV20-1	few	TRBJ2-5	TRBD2	TGCAGTGCTAGACCCTTTTCTAGCGGGATAGAGACCCAGTACTTC	CSARPFSSGIETQYF
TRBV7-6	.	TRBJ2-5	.	TGTGCCAGCAGCTTTATGACGGCTGAAGAGACCCAGTACTTC	CASSFMTAEETQYF
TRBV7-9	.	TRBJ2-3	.	TGTGCCAGCAGCTTAGAAGTACGGACGCAGTATTTT	CASSLEVRTQYF
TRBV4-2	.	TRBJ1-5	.	TGTGCCAGCAGCCAATCAGTCAACAATCAGCCCCAGCATTTT	CASSQSVNNQPQHF
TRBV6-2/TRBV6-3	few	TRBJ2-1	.	TGTGCCAGCACCCACATAGCAGGGCCTAATGAGCAGTTCTTC	CASTHIAGPNEQFF
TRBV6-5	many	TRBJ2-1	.	TGTGCCAGCAGTTCAAAGATATCGGGCCAGCAGTTCTTC	CASSSKISGQQFF
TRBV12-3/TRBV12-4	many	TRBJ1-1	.	TGTGCCAGCAGCTCGATTGACAAGAACACTGAAGCTTTCTTT	CASSSIDKNTEAFF
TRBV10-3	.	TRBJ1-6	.	TGTGCCATCGGGAGTGGCAGGGATAATTCACCCCTCCACTTT	CAIGSGRDNSPLHF
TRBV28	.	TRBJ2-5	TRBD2	TGTGCCAGCAGGCGGGAGTATGCCCAGTACTTC	CASRREYAQYF
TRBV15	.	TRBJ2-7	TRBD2	TGTGCCACCAGCAGAGATCTCAGAGCGGGAGACGACGAGCAGTACTTC	CATSRDLRAGDDEQYF
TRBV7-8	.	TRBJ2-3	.	TGTGCCAGCAGTTCGGGGGCGGGGAGCACAGATACGCAGTATTTT	CASSSGAGSTDTQYF
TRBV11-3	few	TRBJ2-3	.	TGTGCCAGCAGCCTCAGAAGTAGCGAAGTGGGTACGCAGTATTTT	CASSLRSSEVGTQYF
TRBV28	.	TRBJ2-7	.	TGTGCCAGCAGTTGGGTCTACGAGCAGTACTTC	CASSWVYEQYF
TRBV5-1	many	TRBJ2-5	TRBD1	TGCGCCAGCAGCTTGGGGGACAGCCAAGAGACCCAGTACTTC	CASSLGDSQETQYF
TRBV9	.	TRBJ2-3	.	TGTGCCAGCAGCGTTGATCAAGACAGCACAGATACGCAGTATTTT	CASSVDQDSTDTQYF